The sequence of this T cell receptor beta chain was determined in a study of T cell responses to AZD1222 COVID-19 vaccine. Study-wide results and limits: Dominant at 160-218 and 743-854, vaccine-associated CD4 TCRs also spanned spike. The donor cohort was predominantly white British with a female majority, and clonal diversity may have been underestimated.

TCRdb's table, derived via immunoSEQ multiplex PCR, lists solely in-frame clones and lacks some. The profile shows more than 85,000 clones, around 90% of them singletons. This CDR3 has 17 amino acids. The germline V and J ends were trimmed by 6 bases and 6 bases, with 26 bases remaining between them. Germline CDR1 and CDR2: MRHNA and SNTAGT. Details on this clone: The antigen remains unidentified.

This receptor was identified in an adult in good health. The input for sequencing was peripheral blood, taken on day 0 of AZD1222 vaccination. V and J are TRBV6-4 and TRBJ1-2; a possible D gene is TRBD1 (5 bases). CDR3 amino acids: CASRHNLHLVREDGYTF. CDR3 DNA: TGTGCCAGCAGACACAACCTCCATCTTGTCAGGGAGGATGGCTACACCTTC.